This is a list of T cell receptor beta chains from one sample in a study of blood T cell repertoires in COVID-19. The repertoire was sequenced with immunoSEQ multiplex PCR; TCRdb's copy has only in-frame clones and lacks some. Of approximately 440,000 clones in the sample, 70% to 90% were seen once. Material for sequencing was peripheral blood. The receptors stem from a woman aged 45-65 years with COVID-19, enrolled during active disease. The CDR3 runs from the conserved cysteine through the conserved F or W. Fields, in order: CDR3 protein, V gene, CDR3 length, D gene. A D gene is named only where the DNA matches it firmly.

CDR3aa: CASSLSGSADTQYF; v_gene: TRBV7-9; len: 14; d_gene: -
CDR3aa: CASTSGGRGPHEQYF; v_gene: TRBV2; len: 15; d_gene: TRBD1
CDR3aa: CASSLEWGDGANVLTF; v_gene: TRBV5-1; len: 16; d_gene: -
CDR3aa: CASSQQGVAYEQYF; v_gene: TRBV7-9; len: 14; d_gene: -
CDR3aa: CASISWGGSDGYTF; v_gene: TRBV6-5; len: 14; d_gene: -
CDR3aa: CASRYRGTNEKLFF; v_gene: TRBV2; len: 14; d_gene: TRBD1
CDR3aa: CASSLNGQITGADTQYF; v_gene: TRBV5-5; len: 17; d_gene: -
CDR3aa: CASSYGGHQPQHF; v_gene: TRBV12-3/TRBV12-4; len: 13; d_gene: -
CDR3aa: CASSQDLRTVISGYTF; v_gene: TRBV4-1; len: 16; d_gene: -
CDR3aa: CATNRGDEQFF; v_gene: TRBV24-1; len: 11; d_gene: TRBD1
CDR3aa: CASTPAGYTGELFF; v_gene: TRBV25-1; len: 14; d_gene: -
CDR3aa: CAGQGSWTGELFF; v_gene: TRBV6-5; len: 13; d_gene: TRBD1
CDR3aa: CASSAYTGTGGGGYTF; v_gene: TRBV9; len: 16; d_gene: TRBD1
CDR3aa: CSARGRDEQFF; v_gene: TRBV20-1; len: 11; d_gene: -
CDR3aa: CASRRDRDTEAFF; v_gene: TRBV10-1; len: 13; d_gene: TRBD1
CDR3aa: CASSLSRGRGNTIYF; v_gene: TRBV7-2; len: 15; d_gene: -
CDR3aa: CASSLNRRNTGELFF; v_gene: TRBV5-4; len: 15; d_gene: -
CDR3aa: CASSGGTGPGSGNTIYF; v_gene: TRBV5-1; len: 17; d_gene: TRBD1
CDR3aa: CASSLLSGEETQYF; v_gene: TRBV5-1; len: 14; d_gene: -